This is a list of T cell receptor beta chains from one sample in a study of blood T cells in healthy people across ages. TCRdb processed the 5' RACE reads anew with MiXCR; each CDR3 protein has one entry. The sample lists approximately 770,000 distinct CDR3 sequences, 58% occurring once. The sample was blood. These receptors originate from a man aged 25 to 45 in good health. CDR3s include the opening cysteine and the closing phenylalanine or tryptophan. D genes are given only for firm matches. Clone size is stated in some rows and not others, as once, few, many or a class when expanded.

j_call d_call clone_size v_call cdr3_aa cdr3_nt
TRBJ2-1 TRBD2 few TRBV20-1 CSARAGISGTVATNEQFF TGCAGTGCTAGAGCGGGGATTAGCGGGACGGTGGCCACCAATGAGCAGTTCTTC
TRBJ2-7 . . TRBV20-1 CSALKGGYEQYF TGCAGTGCTCTAAAGGGGGGCTACGAGCAGTACTTC
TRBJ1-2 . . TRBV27 CASSPGTDSNGYTF TGTGCCAGCAGCCCGGGGACCGATTCTAACGGCTACACCTTC
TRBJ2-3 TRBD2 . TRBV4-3 CASSQVSGTRRTDTQYF TGCGCCAGCAGCCAAGTTTCCGGGACTAGACGCACAGATACGCAGTATTTT
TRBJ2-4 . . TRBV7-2 CASSHRAGLTIQYF TGTGCCAGCAGCCATAGAGCAGGTTTAACCATTCAGTACTTC
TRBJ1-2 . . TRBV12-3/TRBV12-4 CASILGDRLSEGYTF TGTGCCAGCATCCTCGGAGACAGACTAAGTGAGGGCTACACCTTC
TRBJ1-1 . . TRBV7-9 CASSSGRWTEAFF TGTGCCAGCAGCTCCGGGAGGTGGACTGAAGCTTTCTTT
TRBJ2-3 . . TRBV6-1 CASSEARDITDTQYF TGTGCCAGCAGTGAGGCGAGAGATATAACAGATACGCAGTATTTT
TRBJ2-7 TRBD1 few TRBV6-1 CASLRDRSFYEQYF TGTGCCAGCCTCCGGGACAGGAGTTTCTACGAGCAGTACTTC
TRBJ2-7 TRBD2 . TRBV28 CASSRHQLAGVYEQYF TGTGCCAGCAGCCGCCACCAACTAGCGGGAGTTTACGAGCAGTACTTC
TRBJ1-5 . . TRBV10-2 CASSDGTSSQPQHF TGCGCCAGCAGTGACGGGACCTCCTCCCAGCCCCAGCATTTT
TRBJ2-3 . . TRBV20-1 CSAPRLEGDTQYF TGCAGTGCTCCAAGACTAGAAGGGGATACGCAGTATTTT
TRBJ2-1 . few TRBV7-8 CASSPSRGSEQFF TGTGCCAGCAGCCCTTCTAGAGGGAGTGAGCAGTTCTTC
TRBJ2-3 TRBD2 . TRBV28 CASSFLTSGSTDTQYF TGTGCCAGCAGTTTTTTGACTAGCGGTAGCACAGATACGCAGTATTTT
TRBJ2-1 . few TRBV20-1 CSAPLGYEQFF TGCAGTGCGCCCTTGGGGTATGAGCAGTTCTTC
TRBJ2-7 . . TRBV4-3 CASSQDVRAFNEQYF TGCGCCAGCAGCCAAGATGTCAGGGCTTTCAACGAGCAGTACTTC
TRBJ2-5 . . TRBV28 CASRNYNEQYF TGTGCCAGCAGGAATTACAATGAGCAGTACTTC
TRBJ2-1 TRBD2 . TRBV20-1 CSASSTSGTYNEQFF TGCAGTGCTAGTTCGACTAGCGGGACCTACAATGAGCAGTTCTTC
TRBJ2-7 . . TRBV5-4 CASSPWETRASYEQYF TGTGCCAGCAGCCCTTGGGAGACAAGGGCGTCCTACGAGCAGTACTTC
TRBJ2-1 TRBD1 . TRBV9 CASSVGDRLTNEQFF TGTGCCAGCAGCGTTGGGGACAGACTCACAAATGAGCAGTTCTTC
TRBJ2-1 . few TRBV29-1 CSGLDSINEQFF TGCAGCGGCCTGGACAGCATCAATGAGCAGTTCTTC
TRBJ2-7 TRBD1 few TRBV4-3 CASSQTGSTYEQYF TGCGCCAGCAGCCAGACAGGGTCTACCTACGAGCAGTACTTC
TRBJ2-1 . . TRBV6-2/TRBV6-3 CASSYSGGPQQFF TGTGCCAGCAGTTACTCGGGGGGGCCTCAACAGTTCTTC
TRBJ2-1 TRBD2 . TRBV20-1 CSAPQIAGGDNEQFF TGCAGTGCCCCCCAGATAGCGGGGGGGGACAATGAGCAGTTCTTC
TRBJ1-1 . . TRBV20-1 CSARRDGVNTEAFF TGCAGTGCTAGGAGGGACGGAGTGAACACTGAAGCTTTCTTT
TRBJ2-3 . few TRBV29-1 CSVEDLRLLSTDTQYF TGCAGCGTCGAAGACCTACGTCTTTTGAGCACAGATACGCAGTATTTT
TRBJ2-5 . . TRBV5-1 CASSPNRGTQYF TGCGCCAGTAGCCCCAATCGGGGGACCCAGTACTTC
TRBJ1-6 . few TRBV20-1 CSARARSLSYNSPLHF TGCAGTGCTAGAGCCCGTTCACTCTCCTATAATTCACCCCTCCACTTT
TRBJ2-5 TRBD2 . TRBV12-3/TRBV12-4 CASSLSQGLAGAAQYF TGTGCCAGCAGTTTGTCCCAGGGGCTAGCGGGAGCCGCGCAGTACTTC
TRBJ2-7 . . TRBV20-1 CSASDTRIHEQYF TGCAGTGCTTCAGACACTAGGATCCATGAGCAGTACTTC
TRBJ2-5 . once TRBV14 CASSQGTGRFFGTQYF TGTGCCAGCAGCCAAGGGACCGGGCGTTTTTTCGGGACCCAGTACTTC